A single sample gave rise to the 20 T cell receptor beta chains below, sequenced in a study of blood T cell repertoires in COVID-19. Method: immunoSEQ multiplex PCR; TCRdb's copy keeps in-frame clones and lacks some. The table has hundreds of thousands of clones, around 88% seen once. Specimen: PBMCs or T cells enriched from blood (not recorded which). The receptors here all came from a woman aged 45-65 years with acute COVID-19.

The rearrangement joins TRBV24-1 to TRBJ2-1; 10 nucleotides align to TRBD2. Losses at the gene ends were 4 bases for V and 4 bases for J; bases not matched to a gene: 6. Germline-derived CDR1 and CDR2 are KGHDR and SFDVKD. CDR3 size: 16 residues. CDR3 sequence reads: CATSEPTSGDYNEQFF. CDR3 coding DNA: TGTGCCACCAGTGAGCCCACTAGCGGGGATTACAATGAGCAGTTCTTC.

The rearrangement joins TRBV19 to TRBJ2-5, with D possibly matching TRBD2 (6 bases). V was trimmed by 2 bases and J by 2 bases, leaving 12 bases between them. Germline V gene data show CDR1 as LNHDA and CDR2 as SQIVND (reference sequence). The CDR3 has 15 amino acids. CDR3 bases: TGTGCCAGTAGTATACTTGGGGGGTCTCAAGAGACCCAGTACTTC. It is translated as CASSILGGSQETQYF.

V and J are TRBV7-2 and TRBJ2-7; TRBD2 agrees at 10 bases. Trimming at V came to 3 bases and at J to 6 bases, leaving 8 bases not matched to a gene. This CDR3 has 15 amino acids. Germline V lookup: CDR1 SGHTA, CDR2 FQGNSA. CDR3 bases: TGTGCCAGCAGCTTGAGGATTAGCGGGAGGCTCGAGCAGTACTTC. It specifies CASSLRISGRLEQYF.

This chain connects TRBV7-8 to TRBJ1-1; tentatively, D is TRBD1 (5 bases). Germline CDR1 SGHVS, CDR2 FQNEAQ. The CDR3 has 16 residues. The V end lost 2 bases, the J end lost 0 bases, and 13 bases lay between the germline ends. This chain's CDR3 is CASSLSAGFLNTEAFF. The CDR3 bases are TGTGCCAGCAGCTTATCGGCAGGGTTTTTGAACACTGAAGCTTTCTTT.

V and J are TRBV5-4 and TRBJ2-7; D possibly corresponds to TRBD1 (6 bases). The CDR3 consists of 14 residues. CDR1 is SGHNT, CDR2 YYREEE, per germline (reference sequence). V was cut by 4 bases and J by 2 bases, with 13 bases left in between. CDR3 nucleotide sequence: TGTGCCAGCAGCCCCACGGACAGCACCTACGAGCAGTACTTC. Amino acid sequence: CASSPTDSTYEQYF.

V and J are TRBV6-1 and TRBJ2-7; tentative D call: TRBD1 (5 bases). The ends were cut back, 1 base at V and 3 bases at J, with 13 bases in the middle. Germline V lookup: CDR1 MNHNS, CDR2 SASEGT. This CDR3 has 15 residues. The CDR3 DNA reads TGTGCCAGCAGTGAAGTTCTCTCGGACAACTACGAGCAGTACTTC. This sequence encodes CASSEVLSDNYEQYF.

In its sample, this clone was seen once. This chain links TRBV19 with TRBJ2-3, with 11 bases matching TRBD2. CDR1 LNHDA and CDR2 SQIVND come from the germline V gene (reference sequence). The CDR3 runs 17 residues. Trimming took 3 bases from V and 6 from J; bases not matched to a gene: 11. CDR3 residues: CASSMAISGRALDTQYF. CDR3 in DNA: TGTGCCAGTAGTATGGCGATTAGCGGGAGGGCCTTGGATACGCAGTATTTT. Full variable domain (remainder filled in from reference TRBV19 and TRBJ2-3): DGGITQSPKYLFRKEGQNVTLSCEQNLNHDAMYWYRQDPGQGLRLIYYSQIVNDFQKGDIAEGYSVSREKKESFPLTVTSAQKNPTAFYLCASSMAISGRALDTQYFGPGTRLTVL.

The V call is TRBV27, the J call TRBJ2-7; TRBD1 aligns across 12 bases. The germline V gene encodes CDR1 MNHEY and CDR2 SMNVEV (reference sequence). This CDR3 is 15 amino acids long. V gave up 4 bases and J gave up 5 bases; unmatched junction bases: 6. In DNA form, the CDR3 reads TGTGCCAGCAGTTACGTGGGACAGGGGGCCAACGAGCAGTACTTC. Protein product: CASSYVGQGANEQYF.

The chain combines TRBV2 with TRBJ2-7, with 7 positions matching TRBD2. Germline trimming cut 5 bases from V and 7 bases from J; bases unmatched to any gene: 11. Germline CDR1 reads SNHLY; CDR2 reads FYNNEI. The CDR3 is 14 residues long. CDR3 loop: CASSKAGAIGEQYF. CDR3 in DNA: TGTGCCAGCAGTAAGGCGGGAGCTATTGGGGAGCAGTACTTC.

The J gene is TRBJ2-7, the V gene TRBV28, with 7 bases fitting TRBD2. Germline V gene sequence: CDR1 MDHEN, CDR2 SYDVKM. V gave up 7 bases and J gave up 6 bases; unmatched junction bases: 12. This CDR3 has 14 residues. DNA of the CDR3: TGTGCCAGCAAAGGCGGGAGACATCGGATCGAGCAGTACTTC. Its translation is CASKGGRHRIEQYF.

The genes are TRBV19 and TRBJ1-1; 7 bases map to TRBD1. The J segment lost 11 bases and the V segment lost 6 bases, leaving 18 bases of the junction unmatched. This CDR3 has 15 residues. The germline V gene encodes CDR1 LNHDA and CDR2 SQIVND (reference sequence). This CDR3 reads CASSPRTGASWRAFF. In DNA, the CDR3 is TGTGCCAGTAGCCCCCGAACAGGGGCCTCCTGGAGGGCTTTCTTT.

This chain connects TRBV10-3 to TRBJ2-1; 8 bases fit TRBD1. V was pared by 6 bases and J by 5 bases, with 6 bases of the junction left unmatched. Germline V lookup: CDR1 ENHRY, CDR2 SYGVKD. There are 14 residues in the CDR3. The CDR3 loop is CAIRADRGHNEQFF. The CDR3 bases are TGTGCCATCAGAGCTGACAGGGGCCACAATGAGCAGTTCTTC.

This CDR3 is CASAAGTNTGELFF. CDR3 coding DNA: TGTGCCAGCGCGGCGGGAACGAACACCGGGGAGCTGTTTTTT. The chain employs TRBV28 and TRBJ2-2; D is perhaps TRBD2 (6 bases). V was cut by 8 bases and J by 0 bases, with 10 bases left in between. The CDR3 length is 14 residues. Germline V gives CDR1 MDHEN, CDR2 SYDVKM.

The chain recombines TRBV12-2 with TRBJ2-7; the table's TRBD2 call for D was not verified on the DNA. TRBV12-2 is a pseudogene segment. The CDR3 has 13 amino acids. In DNA, the CDR3 is TGTGCAAGTCGCTTAGCCCGGGGGGAGCGGGTGTACTTC. Protein: CASRLARGERVYF.

The J gene is TRBJ1-2, the V gene TRBV28; 7 nucleotides align to TRBD1. Germline values: CDR1 MDHEN, CDR2 SYDVKM. The junction had 6 bases not matched to a gene; V was cut back by 6 bases and J by 2 bases. The CDR3 runs 14 residues. The CDR3 region is CASRKGAANYGYTF. The CDR3 region has the DNA TGTGCCAGCAGGAAGGGGGCAGCGAACTATGGCTACACCTTC.

The DNA for the CDR3 is TGTGCCAGCAGCCAAGATAGGCAGGCCTATGGCTACACCTTC. It encodes CASSQDRQAYGYTF. This sequence joins TRBV3-1 (or the pseudogene TRBV3-2) and TRBJ1-2, with D unresolved. V was cut by 0 bases and J by 4 bases, with 9 bases left in between. Germline V CDR1 and CDR2: LGHDT, YNNKEL (reference sequence). CDR3 length equals 14 residues.

This rearrangement joins TRBV28 to TRBJ2-3, with 7 bases aligning to TRBD1. J lost 3 bases, V lost 4 bases, and 7 bases had no gene match. The CDR3 covers 15 residues. The V gene's germline CDR1 is MDHEN and CDR2 SYDVKM. The CDR3 reads CASSSTGDGTDTQYF. For the CDR3, the DNA is TGTGCCAGCAGTTCCACAGGGGATGGGACAGATACGCAGTATTTT.

The V call is TRBV21-1, the J call TRBJ2-5; no DNA check was done on the table's D call, TRBD2. TRBV21-1 is shown as a pseudogene. This CDR3 is built from 20 residues. CDR3 coding DNA: TGTGCCAGCAGCCCCCAAGGAGAGCGGGAGGGAGCCCCACGGCAAGAGACCCAGTACTTC. This gives the protein CASSPQGEREGAPRQETQYF.

The J gene is TRBJ1-2, the V gene TRBV28; D remains ambiguous. The V end was cut by 3 bases, the J end by 4 bases, with 27 bases between. The CDR3 has 19 amino acids. The germline CDR1 and CDR2 sequences are MDHEN and SYDVKM. Written as DNA, the CDR3 is TGTGCCAGCAGTTTTACTGCTTCCTTTCGTGGGAGGAGGTCCTATGGCTACACCTTC. As protein: CASSFTASFRGRRSYGYTF.

The gene calls are TRBV4-2 and TRBJ1-2, with 7 bases aligning to TRBD1. CDR1 and CDR2 (germline): LGHNA, YNFKEQ. J was trimmed by 1 base and V by 4 bases; bases with no gene match: 6. The CDR3 spans 15 residues. This chain's CDR3 is CASSPERQGNYGYTF. The CDR3 DNA is TGTGCCAGCAGCCCAGAGAGACAGGGTAACTATGGCTACACCTTC.